This T cell receptor (beta chain) is from a study of T cells in Graves' hyperthyroidism and ophthalmopathy. Study context: Peripheral blood was drawn at first diagnosis, prior to all treatment.

Amplification yielded TCR beta CDR3 regions, with RNA transcripts as the source. Initially, a first-round RT-PCR of the TCR CDR3 employed the HTBI primer set. TCRdb fed the multiplex PCR reads into MiXCR, producing one record per CDR3 protein. The sample includes fewer than 400,000 distinct CDR3 sequences, 25% of them seen just once. This CDR3 contains 15 residues. The V and J ends lost 0 bases and 5 bases, in that order; junction bases with no gene match: 4. Germline values: CDR1 MNHEY, CDR2 SVGAGI. Aged 18 to 65, the patients had hyperthyroidism that was newly diagnosed and had lasted under 2 months. Pregnant or lactating patients were excluded, as were those with uncontrolled infection or other autoimmune disease. Thyroid ultrasound and orbital computed tomography, with clinical symptoms and serum thyroxine and TRAb, informed diagnoses.

Source material: blood. The chain couples TRBV6-5 to TRBJ2-3, with 8 nucleotides matching TRBD2. This sequence originates from a man between 50 and 59 years old with Graves' hyperthyroidism. CDR3 nucleotide sequence: TGTGCCAGCAGTTACTCGCTAGCGGGTAGAGATACGCAGTATTTT. Amino acid sequence: CASSYSLAGRDTQYF.